This T cell receptor (beta chain) emerged from a study of CD8+CD57+ T cells in acquired aplastic anemia. Study summary: Mean yield of DNA from sorted CD4+ and CD8+ cells was approximately 3 ug. Study-level points and caveats: Between patients and controls, around 27 CD8+ CDR3 sequences were found in common.

This clonotype has at least ten counts. Its antigen remains unknown. Whoever was chosen for sequencing had shown CD8+CD57+ cell expansion by flow cytometry. Genomic DNA acted as the template from which TCR beta VDJ combination and CDR3 sequence profiling were carried out. TCRdb re-called the reads with MiXCR, one entry per CDR3 protein. The sample carries roughly 190,000 distinct CDR3 sequences, 48% recorded once. The ends lost 4 bases at V and 3 bases at J; junction bases unmatched: 3. This CDR3 is built from 12 residues. Per the germline V gene, CDR1 is DFQATT and CDR2 is SNEGSKA (reference sequence).

Sequenced: sorted CD4+, CD8+, or CD8+CD57+ T cells (not recorded which) from PBMCs. The TCR originated in a human donor with aplastic anemia. J is TRBJ2-7 and V is TRBV20-1; 7 bases are shared with TRBD2. CDR3 protein: CSATRDYYEQYF. CDR3 nucleotides: TGCAGTGCTACCAGGGACTACTACGAGCAGTACTTC.